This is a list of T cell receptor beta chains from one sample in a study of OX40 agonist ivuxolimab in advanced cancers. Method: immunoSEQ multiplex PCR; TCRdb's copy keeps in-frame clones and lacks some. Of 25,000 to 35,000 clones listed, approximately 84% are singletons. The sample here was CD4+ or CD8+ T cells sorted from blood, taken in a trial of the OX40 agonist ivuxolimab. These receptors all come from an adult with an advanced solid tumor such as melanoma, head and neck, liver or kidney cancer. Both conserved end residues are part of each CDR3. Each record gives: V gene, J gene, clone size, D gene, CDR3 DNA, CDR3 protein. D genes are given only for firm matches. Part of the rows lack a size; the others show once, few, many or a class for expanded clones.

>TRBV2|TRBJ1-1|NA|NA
TGTGCCAGCGTGAGGGGTACTGAAGCTTTCTTT
CASVRGTEAFF
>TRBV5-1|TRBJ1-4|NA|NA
TGCGCCAGCAGGATTGGGTCAGGGGTGAATGAAAAACTGTTTTTT
CASRIGSGVNEKLFF
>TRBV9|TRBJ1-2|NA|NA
TGTGCCAGCAGCTCCTCGGGGGGAGGCTATGGCTACACCTTC
CASSSSGGGYGYTF
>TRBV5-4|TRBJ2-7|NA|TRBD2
TGTGCCAGCAGCTCGCCTAGCGGGGGGGCCCCCTACGAGCAGTACTTC
CASSSPSGGAPYEQYF
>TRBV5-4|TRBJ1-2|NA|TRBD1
TGTGCCAGCAGCTTGGAGGGGGCCCCCTATGGCTACACCTTC
CASSLEGAPYGYTF
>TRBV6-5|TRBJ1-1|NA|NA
TGTGCCAGCAGTTACTTTATGGGAACTGAAGCTTTCTTT
CASSYFMGTEAFF
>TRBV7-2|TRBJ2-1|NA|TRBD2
TGTGCCAGCAGCACCCGTCGAGCGGGGGGGCGGGATGAGCAGTTCTTC
CASSTRRAGGRDEQFF
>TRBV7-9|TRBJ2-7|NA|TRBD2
TGTGCCAGCAGCTGGGGGACTAGCGACGAGCAGTACTTC
CASSWGTSDEQYF
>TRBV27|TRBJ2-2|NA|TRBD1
TGTGCCAGCAGTTGGACAGGGGAGGCCGGGGAGCTGTTTTTT
CASSWTGEAGELFF
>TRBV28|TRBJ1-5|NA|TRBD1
TGTGCCAGCAGTCCGGACAGGGACGATCATCAGCCCCAGCATTTT
CASSPDRDDHQPQHF
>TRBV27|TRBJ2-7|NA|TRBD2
TGTGCCAGCAGTTCACCTAGCGGGGGGACATCCTACGAGCAGTACTTC
CASSSPSGGTSYEQYF
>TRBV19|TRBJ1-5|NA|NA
TGTGCCAGTAGTATATTGCTGGATCAGCCCCAGCATTTT
CASSILLDQPQHF
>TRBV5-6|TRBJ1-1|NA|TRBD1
TGTGCCAGCAGCTTGTGGGACAGCTACACTGAAGCTTTCTTT
CASSLWDSYTEAFF
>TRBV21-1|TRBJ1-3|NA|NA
TGTGCCAGCAGCAAAGTCCAAGTCTCTGGAAACACCATATATTTT
CASSKVQVSGNTIYF
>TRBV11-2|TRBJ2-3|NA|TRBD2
TGTGCCAGCAGCTTAAACGGGAGGGTTAGCACAGATACGCAGTATTTT
CASSLNGRVSTDTQYF
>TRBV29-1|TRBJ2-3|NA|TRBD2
TGCAGCGTTGAAGATAGGATAGCGGGAAGTCAAGATACGCAGTATTTT
CSVEDRIAGSQDTQYF
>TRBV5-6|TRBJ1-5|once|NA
TGTGCCAGCAGCTTGTCCACCAATCAGCCCCAGCATTTT
CASSLSTNQPQHF
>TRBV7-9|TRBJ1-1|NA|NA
TGTGCCAGCAGCTTAGTCGGAGGTGAAGCTTTCTTT
CASSLVGGEAFF
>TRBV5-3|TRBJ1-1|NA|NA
TGTGCCAGAAGCTTTGGAGAGAACACTGAAGCTTTCTTT
CARSFGENTEAFF
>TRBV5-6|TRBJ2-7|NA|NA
TGTGCCAGCAGCTTGGGGGGACACTCCTACGAGCAGTACTTC
CASSLGGHSYEQYF
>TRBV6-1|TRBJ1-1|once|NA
TGTGCCAGCAGTCGACAGGTGAACACTGAAGCTTTCTTT
CASSRQVNTEAFF
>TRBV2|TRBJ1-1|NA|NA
TGTGCCAGCAGTTCGACAGAGAACACTGAAGCTTTCTTT
CASSSTENTEAFF
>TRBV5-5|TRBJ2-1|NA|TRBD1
TGTGCCAGCAGCTGGGGACAGGGGATAAACAATGAGCAGTTCTTC
CASSWGQGINNEQFF
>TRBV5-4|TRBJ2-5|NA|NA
TGTGCCAGCACCTGGGGGACGGTTCAAGAGACCCAGTACTTC
CASTWGTVQETQYF
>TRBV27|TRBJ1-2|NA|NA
TGTGCCAGCAGTAGGGCGGGCCCTAACTATGGCTACACCTTC
CASSRAGPNYGYTF
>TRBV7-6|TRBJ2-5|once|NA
TGTGCCAGCAGCACTTACCAAGAGACCCAGTACTTC
CASSTYQETQYF
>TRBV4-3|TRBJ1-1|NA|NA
TGCGCCAGCAGCCAAGATAACAGGGCCACTGAAGCTTTCTTT
CASSQDNRATEAFF
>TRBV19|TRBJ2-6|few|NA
TGTGCCAGTGGGGACGCGTCCCCCCTCTCTGGGGCCAACGTCCTGACTTTC
CASGDASPLSGANVLTF
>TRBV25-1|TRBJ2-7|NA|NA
TGTGCCAGCAGTCCCTGGACACTTACCTACGAGCAGTACTTC
CASSPWTLTYEQYF
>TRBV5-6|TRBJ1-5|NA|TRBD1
TGTGCCAGCAGCTCGACAGGGCATCAGCCCCAGCATTTT
CASSSTGHQPQHF
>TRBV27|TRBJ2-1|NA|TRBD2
TGTGCCAGCAGTTTGAGCGGGGGGGCCCTTGAGCAGTTCTTC
CASSLSGGALEQFF